The 19 T cell receptor beta chains given below trace back to one sample, sequenced in a study of blood T cells in healthy people across ages. Then a second PCR, running about 6 to 12 cycles, was carried out with a sample-barcoded 5' primer and a J-beta primer mix. TCRdb redid the calling of the 5' RACE reads with MiXCR, one entry per CDR3 protein. The sample shows around 800,000 distinct CDR3 sequences, 35% to 50% of them seen only once. Sequencing used blood. These receptors all come from an older man in good health.

This clonotype has more than one count but fewer than ten. The chain recombines TRBV2 with TRBJ2-7, with 7 bases lining up with TRBD1. The CDR3 consists of 11 residues. Germline V lookup: CDR1 SNHLY, CDR2 FYNNEI. After removal of 6 bases from V and 4 bases from J, the junction contained 0 bases not matched to a gene. CDR3 sequence: CASRQGYEQYF. For the CDR3, the DNA is TGTGCCAGCAGACAGGGGTACGAGCAGTACTTC.

This clonotype has ten or more counts. The rearrangement joins TRBV15 to TRBJ2-5; the D gene is possibly TRBD1 (6 bases). This CDR3 has 14 amino acids. V gave up 7 bases and J gave up 5 bases, with 17 bases separating them. Germline CDR1 reads LNHNV; CDR2 reads YYDKDF (reference sequence). CDR3 sequence reads: CATTLDRFSETQYF. The CDR3 DNA follows: TGTGCCACCACCCTGGACAGATTCTCCGAGACCCAGTACTTC. Using reference TRBV15 and TRBJ2-5 for the parts outside the CDR3, the full variable domain is DAMVIQNPRYQVTQFGKPVTLSCSQTLNHNVMYWYQQKSSQAPKLLFHYYDKDFNNEADTPDNFQSRRPNTSFCFLDIRSPGLGDTAMYLCATTLDRFSETQYFGPGTRLLVL.

The sample holds many counts of this clonotype. The chain recombines TRBV10-3 with TRBJ2-5, with D tentatively TRBD1 or TRBD2 (5 bases each). V was cut by 0 bases and J by 5 bases, with 13 bases left in between. This CDR3 is 15 amino acids long. CDR1 and CDR2 (germline): ENHRY, SYGVKD. In DNA form, the CDR3 reads TGTGCCATCAGTGAGTCGATTGGGGGATTGGAGACCCAGTACTTC. Its protein product is CAISESIGGLETQYF.

The rearrangement links TRBV20-1 to TRBJ2-1, with D unclear. Germline-derived CDR1 and CDR2 are DFQATT and SNEGSKA (reference sequence). Trimming stripped 1 base from V and 6 bases from J, with 10 bases between. The CDR3 is 13 amino acids. The CDR3 loop reads CSARVAAVNEQFF. As DNA, the CDR3 is TGCAGTGCTAGAGTGGCAGCCGTCAATGAGCAGTTCTTC.

As regards this clonotype: Just one base apart from a much larger clone, this may be a read error. This chain links TRBV7-9 with TRBJ2-1; 7 bases are shared with TRBD2. This CDR3 has 17 residues. Germline lookup yields CDR1 SEHNR and CDR2 FQNEAQ (reference sequence). Trimming cost V 3 bases and J 0 bases; bases outside gene matches: 8. The CDR3 loop reads CASSFHRTRGSYNEQFF. CDR3 coding DNA: TGTGCCAGCAGCTTCCATCGGACTAGGGGCTCCTACAATGAGCAGTTCTTC.

The rearrangement uses TRBV20-1 and TRBJ2-5, with D uncertain. V was shortened by 7 bases and J by 2 bases, with 8 bases between the two germline ends. The CDR3 contains 11 residues. CDR1 DFQATT and CDR2 SNEGSKA come from the germline V gene (reference sequence). CDR3 in DNA: TGCAGTGGAGCTCTACAAGAGACCCAGTACTTC. Its protein product is CSGALQETQYF.

This clonotype was seen a few times. The rearrangement joins TRBV6-2 or TRBV6-3 to TRBJ2-1, with no clear D. TRBJ2-7 matches the DNA end more closely, so the J call is doubtful. The germline gives CDR1 MNHEY, CDR2 SVGEGT. The CDR3 sequence is 14 residues long. The CDR3 sequence: CASSFVAGYNEQYF. The CDR3 region has the DNA TGTGCCAGCAGTTTTGTAGCAGGCTACAATGAGCAGTACTTC.

V usage is TRBV3-1 and J usage is TRBJ1-5; D unresolved. Looked up from germline, CDR1 is LGHDT and CDR2 is YNNKEL (reference sequence). Trimming pared 1 base from V and 6 bases from J, leaving 10 bases between. There are 14 residues in the CDR3. CDR3 bases: TGTGCCAGCAGCCAAGTGGTGGGTAGTCAGCCCCAGCATTTT. Its protein is CASSQVVGSQPQHF.

This clonotype was observed once. This chain uses TRBV4-2 with TRBJ2-5; D is tentatively TRBD1 or TRBD2 (5 bases each). Matching the DNA end better, TRBJ2-7 makes the J call doubtful. Germline CDR1 LGHNA, CDR2 YNFKEQ. The CDR3 spans 19 residues. The CDR3 nucleotides are TGTGCCAGCAGCCAAGCCCCGGGGCAGGCCCAAATTATCGGCTACGAGCAGTACTTC. It encodes CASSQAPGQAQIIGYEQYF.

The gene calls are TRBV9 and TRBJ2-1, with a tentative D call TRBD2 (6 bases). Germline V gene lookup returns CDR1 SGDLS and CDR2 YYNGEE. V lost 4 bases, J lost 7 bases, and 21 bases lay in between. The CDR3 has 16 residues. The CDR3: CASSLLADERGNEQFF. The CDR3 nucleotides read TGTGCCAGCAGCCTATTAGCGGACGAGAGAGGGAATGAGCAGTTCTTC.

The V call is TRBV3-1, the J call TRBJ2-5, with D possibly TRBD2 on 6 matching bases. V was trimmed by 1 base and J by 5 bases, leaving 23 bases between them. From germline, CDR1 is LGHDT and CDR2 YNNKEL (reference sequence). The CDR3 is 18 residues long. The CDR3 spells CASSQAPMTSRGVETQYF. In DNA, the CDR3 is TGTGCCAGCAGCCAAGCCCCGATGACTAGTAGGGGTGTGGAGACCCAGTACTTC.

At least ten counts were recorded for this clonotype. The gene calls are TRBV28 and TRBJ1-2; D is possibly TRBD1 (6 bases). This CDR3 has 14 residues. V was shortened by 2 bases and J by 2 bases, with 9 bases between the two germline ends. Germline lookup yields CDR1 MDHEN and CDR2 SYDVKM. This chain's CDR3 is CASSLHGGNYGYTF. CDR3 sequence (DNA): TGTGCCAGCAGTTTACACGGGGGCAACTATGGCTACACCTTC.

The chain recombines TRBV18 with TRBJ1-1; TRBD1 might be the D (5 bases). The germline gives CDR1 KGHSH, CDR2 LQKENI. The CDR3 extends over 13 amino acids. V was cut by 8 bases and J by 10 bases, with 20 bases left in between. CDR3 bases: TGTGCCAGCGCACAAAGTAGAGGGACGGGAGCTTTCTTT. It specifies CASAQSRGTGAFF.

This chain joins TRBV7-2 and TRBJ1-5; no reliable D call. CDR1 is SGHTA and CDR2 is FQGNSA in the germline V gene. The CDR3 covers 14 residues. The V end lost 4 bases, the J end lost 10 bases, and 17 bases lay between the germline ends. CDR3 in amino acids: CASSWSATQDPQHF. The DNA for the CDR3 is TGTGCCAGCAGCTGGAGTGCGACGCAAGATCCCCAGCATTTT.

On this clonotype: A read error may account for a junction end that differs from germline. The J gene is TRBJ2-1, the V gene TRBV12-3 or TRBV12-4, with TRBD2 as a possible D gene (6 bases). This CDR3 has 12 residues. CDR3 DNA: TGTGCCGGCAGTAGCTCGCGGGAAACCCAGTTCTTC. Translation: CAGSSSRETQFF.

The chain carries TRBV29-1 and TRBJ2-7; 13 bases agree with TRBD2. With V trimmed by 0 bases and J by 2 bases, 4 bases remained unmatched. The CDR3 covers 16 residues. Looked up from germline, CDR1 is SQVTM and CDR2 is ANQGSEA. The CDR3 DNA follows: TGCAGCGTTGAAGATTGGGGGACTAGCGGGACCTACGAGCAGTACTTC. It codes for CSVEDWGTSGTYEQYF.

The sample holds one count of this clonotype. The genes are TRBV28 and TRBJ2-3; 9 nucleotides agree with TRBD1. The V gene's germline CDR1 is MDHEN and CDR2 SYDVKM. This CDR3 spans 15 amino acids. Trimming at V came to 5 bases and at J to 3 bases, leaving 6 bases not matched to a gene. DNA for the CDR3: TGTGCCAGCAGTCCCGGGACAGGGAAAACAGATACGCAGTATTTT. This codes for CASSPGTGKTDTQYF.

The V call is TRBV3-1, the J call TRBJ2-7; a weak D match, TRBD2 (6 bases). CDR3 size: 15 residues. The V gene lost 1 base and the J gene lost 2 bases, with 12 bases spanning the gap. CDR1 and CDR2 (germline): LGHDT, YNNKEL (reference sequence). The CDR3 nucleotides are TGTGCCAGCAGCCAAGGGAGGGCTCCTACCTACGAGCAGTACTTC. Translating it yields CASSQGRAPTYEQYF.

In this sample, this clonotype turned up many times. The chain joins TRBV7-2 to TRBJ2-3; 7 nucleotides align to TRBD1. The CDR3 is 15 residues long. Germline-derived CDR1 and CDR2 are SGHTA and FQGNSA. V lost 5 bases and J lost 0; bases outside the gene matches: 5. CDR3 in amino acids: CASSPYRGSTDTQYF. For the CDR3, the DNA is TGTGCCAGCAGCCCTTACAGGGGTAGCACAGATACGCAGTATTTT.